This note documents a single T cell receptor beta chain sequence. Its binding antigen is unknown. Base qualities are not recorded, but no much larger clone differs from it by a single base. Library generation was performed with the immunoSEQ multiplex PCR assay. TCRdb limited this immuneACCESS table to in-frame rearrangements with V and J called. A share of clones is missing; checked studies link under half to unresolved V genes, and the rest is unexplained. The sample contains about 500,000 clones, about 80% of them found a single time. Around 0.013% of the sample lies in the top ten. The V end loses 1 base and the J end loses 9 bases, and a stretch of 14 bases separates them. Looking up the germline V gene (reference sequence) yields CDR1 LNHDA and CDR2 SQIVND. The CDR3 spans 14 residues, from the cysteine through the phenylalanine. The CDR3 DNA has 42 bases and is translated from base 1. This sample stems from a study of shared T cell receptors in the human thymus (TCRdb year 2021). As for the study more broadly: The study examined how self-reactive, shared T-cell receptor alpha chains are generated in the human thymus.

This sample also belongs to another study, concerning human thymus T cells. The second study reports: In Finland, the donors were immunologically healthy infants who were having open corrective cardiac surgery for congenital heart defects. Thymus tissue was collected as surgical resects that were removed during corrective cardiac surgery. Usage of V and J gene segments appeared to be biased in both the thymic and the peripheral blood repertoires. According to the related research, thymic TCR repertoires were highly overlapping among unrelated individuals. TCR alpha and beta repertoires from seven to nine infant thymus samples and four related peripheral blood samples were characterized in the study. The infant donors were roughly 6 to 244 days old, and the cohort included about 6 males and a couple of females. Thymocytes were freed from the tissue by mechanical means and kept at -70 degrees C as pellets of roughly 10-32 million cells. Genomic DNA was extracted from frozen cell pellets with a QIAsymphony instrument. Using the immunoSEQ multiplex PCR assay, the TCRB and TCRAD loci were amplified from a standardized quantity of quality-controlled genomic DNA. The amplicons covered the V(D)J region and were long enough to include the CDR3 and to identify the V and J genes. The amplicons were sequenced on an Illumina platform via the commercial immunoSEQ service. Primer bias and sequencing errors were corrected as previously described, and TCRAD and TCRB definitions were based on the IMGT database. The repertoires were analysed using immunoSEQ Analyzer 3.0 and VDJTools for basic statistics, V/J segment usage, diversity estimates, rarefaction and pairwise overlap. Chao1, ChaoE, Efron-Thisted, Shannon and inverse Simpson indices were used to estimate diversity, which was also estimated on datasets down-sampled to the smallest sample. Repertoire overlap used strict matching of CDR3 nucleotide sequence, V gene and J gene, with Jaccard-based multidimensional scaling clustering. On average, thymus samples gave hundreds of thousands of unique TCRB clonotypes, whereas blood samples gave about 92,000.

The sequenced sample was thymocytes. Recombination joined TRBV19 with TRBJ2-3; a weak D assignment points to TRBD1 (5 bases agree). This TCR came from a boy younger than two with a congenital heart defect. Donor details come from another sample of the same person, matched by shared clones. The CDR3 protein: CASSIVGAWATQYF. The DNA reads TGTGCCAGTAGTATAGTTGGGGCTTGGGCCACGCAGTATTTT.